This T cell receptor (beta chain) was observed in a study of cytomegalovirus exposure and HLA in healthy donors. Looking at the study overall: Out of roughly 170 million T cells, an earlier analysis found around 120 million unique TCR beta sequences in total.

The PCR contained 60 Vbeta and 13 Jbeta primers. Original handling: It was a later analysis that counted 79 million or so unique TCR beta chains, of which some 9.9 million were shared. The data were produced by immunoSEQ multiplex PCR, yet TCRdb's version contains in-frame clones alone and is incomplete. The V and J calls and clone size were taken over from that table, and D and trimming were inferred from the DNA. The sample records more than 95,000 clones, 80% to 85% being singletons. As concerns this clone: The antigen is undetermined.

Study outcomes and limitations: In vitro data verified a few CMV-associated chains as specific for CMV antigens.

This TCR derives from a young woman in good health and CMV-seronegative. Sequenced material: PBMCs.

CDR3 DNA: TGCAGCGTGACAGGGGTGGGGTTTAAAAACATTCAGTACTTC. Translated, it gives CSVTGVGFKNIQYF. V and J are TRBV29-1 and TRBJ2-4; 8 nucleotides agree with TRBD1. With V trimmed by 6 bases and J by 4 bases, 8 bases remained unmatched. CDR1 and CDR2 (germline): SQVTM, ANQGSEA. The CDR3 covers 14 residues.